This TCR beta chain was identified during a study of blood T cell repertoires in COVID-19. This clone has only one observation. Original analysis: The assay estimated nucleated cells by amplifying reference gene primers. Sequenced by immunoSEQ multiplex PCR; TCRdb stores in-frame clones only, minus some. V and J calls and clone size come straight from that table; D and trimming were deduced from the DNA. The data contain about 69,000 clones, about four fifths of them singletons. Germline V CDR1 and CDR2: DFQATT, SNEGSKA (reference sequence). The ends lost 3 bases at V and 2 bases at J; junction bases unmatched: 8. The CDR3 has 18 residues.

This TCR was sampled from a human donor in a cohort sampled during active COVID-19. The chain has TRBV20-1 and TRBJ2-2; 14 positions match TRBD2. The sample consisted of peripheral blood. The CDR3 is CSASLGLAGGPNTGELFF. CDR3 DNA: TGCAGTGCTAGTCTCGGACTAGCGGGAGGTCCAAACACCGGGGAGCTGTTTTTT.